The 5 T cell receptor beta chains below all came from one sample that was sequenced in a study of T cells in Graves' hyperthyroidism and ophthalmopathy. Using RNA transcripts as the source, TCR beta CDR3 regions were amplified. Primed by the HTBI set, a first-round RT-PCR was run on the TCR CDR3. TCRdb redid the calling of the multiplex PCR reads with MiXCR, one entry per CDR3 protein. Counted here are nearly 250,000 distinct CDR3 sequences, 24% occurring once; the ten biggest clones make up about 40%. The sequenced material came from blood. These receptors were obtained from a woman aged 40 to 50 with Graves' ophthalmopathy.

This clonotype was counted ten times or more. This chain joins TRBV7-9 and TRBJ2-5; D might be TRBD1 or TRBD2, each matching 6 bases. This CDR3 comprises 15 residues. V lost 3 bases to trimming and J lost 5 bases, with 16 bases between them. The germline CDR1 and CDR2 sequences are SEHNR and FQNEAQ (reference sequence). CDR3 residues: CASSFRGVEEETQYF. The CDR3 region has the DNA TGTGCCAGCAGCTTTAGGGGGGTCGAGGAGGAGACCCAGTACTTC.

This clonotype was counted at least ten times. The CDR3 protein is CASSGMTTGELFF. CDR3 bases: TGCGCCAGCAGCGGAATGACCACCGGGGAGCTGTTTTTT. The rearrangement links TRBV5-1 to TRBJ2-2; D not certain. The germline CDR1 and CDR2 sequences are SGHRS and YFSETQ. The CDR3 is 13 amino acids. Deletions cut 4 bases from V and 4 bases from J, with 8 bases between. The variable domain in full, with the rest retrieved from reference TRBV5-1 and TRBJ2-2, is KAGVTQTPRYLIKTRGQQVTLSCSPISGHRSVSWYQQTPGQGLQFLFEYFSETQRNKGNFPGRFSGRQFSNSRSEMNVSTLELGDSALYLCASSGMTTGELFFGEGSRLTVL.

This clonotype was seen many times. The chain combines TRBV9 with TRBJ1-5; TRBD1 matches at 7 bases. Per the germline V gene, CDR1 is SGDLS and CDR2 is YYNGEE. There are 17 residues in the CDR3. The junction had 10 bases not matched to a gene; V was cut back by 0 bases and J by 4 bases. For the CDR3, the DNA is TGTGCCAGCAGCGTAGTAACCCGAGGGACAGAGAATCAGCCCCAGCATTTT. It yields the protein CASSVVTRGTENQPQHF.

V gene TRBV10-3 combines with J gene TRBJ1-3; 7 bases are a match to TRBD1. Germline-derived CDR1 and CDR2 are ENHRY and SYGVKD. The CDR3 consists of 14 residues. Trimming removed 6 bases from V and 0 bases from J; junction bases left unmatched: 2. CDR3 in DNA: TGTGCCATCAGGGGGGACAGCTCTGGAAACACCATATATTTT. It specifies CAIRGDSSGNTIYF.

This clonotype was observed at least ten times. The V call is TRBV6-5, the J call TRBJ1-2; tentative D call: TRBD1 (5 bases). The germline V gene encodes CDR1 MNHEY and CDR2 SVGAGI. V shed 8 bases and J shed 8 bases, with 15 bases lying between them. The CDR3 loop spans 12 amino acids. CDR3 in DNA: TGTGCCAGCGGGGGAGGCCTCGGGGGCTACACCTTC. As protein: CASGGGLGGYTF.